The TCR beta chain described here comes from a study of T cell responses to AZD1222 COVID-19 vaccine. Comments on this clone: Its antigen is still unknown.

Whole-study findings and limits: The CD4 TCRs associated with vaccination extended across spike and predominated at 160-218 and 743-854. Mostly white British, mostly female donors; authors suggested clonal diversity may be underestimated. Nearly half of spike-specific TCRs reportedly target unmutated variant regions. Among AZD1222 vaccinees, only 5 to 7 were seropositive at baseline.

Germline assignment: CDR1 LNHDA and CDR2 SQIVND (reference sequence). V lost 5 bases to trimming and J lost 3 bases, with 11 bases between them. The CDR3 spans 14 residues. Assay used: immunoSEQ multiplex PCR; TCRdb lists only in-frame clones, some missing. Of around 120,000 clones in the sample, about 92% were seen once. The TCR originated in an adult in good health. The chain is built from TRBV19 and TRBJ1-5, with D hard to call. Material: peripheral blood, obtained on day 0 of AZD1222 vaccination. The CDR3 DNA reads TGTGCCAGTAGTCTTCGGACTTTCAATCAGCCCCAGCATTTT. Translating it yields CASSLRTFNQPQHF.